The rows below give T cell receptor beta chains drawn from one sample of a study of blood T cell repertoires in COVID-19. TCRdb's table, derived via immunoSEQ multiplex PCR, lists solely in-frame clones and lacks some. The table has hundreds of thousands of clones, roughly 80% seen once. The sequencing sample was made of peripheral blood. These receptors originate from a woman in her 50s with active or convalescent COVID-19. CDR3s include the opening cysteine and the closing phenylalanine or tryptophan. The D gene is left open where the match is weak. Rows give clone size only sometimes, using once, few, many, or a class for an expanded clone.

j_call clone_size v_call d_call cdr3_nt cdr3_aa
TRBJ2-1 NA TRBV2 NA TGTGCCAGCAGTGATGTCGCTATGAGCAATGAGCAGTTCTTC CASSDVAMSNEQFF
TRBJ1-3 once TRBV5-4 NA TGTGCCAGCAGCCCACCGGGCTCTGGAAACACCATATATTTT CASSPPGSGNTIYF
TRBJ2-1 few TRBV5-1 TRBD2 TGCGCCAGCAGCTTAGGACTAGCTCTCAATGAGCAGTTCTTC CASSLGLALNEQFF
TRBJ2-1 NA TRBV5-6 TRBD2 TGTGCCAGCAGCTTGTTGTCTAGCGGGAGGATTGGCAATGAGCAGTTCTTC CASSLLSSGRIGNEQFF
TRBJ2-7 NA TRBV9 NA TGTGCCAGCAGCGGCGGGGATCAGCGGCAAGTCCACGAGCAGTACTTC CASSGGDQRQVHEQYF
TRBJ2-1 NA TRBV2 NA TGTGCCAGCGGGAGCTGGGGTGAGCAGTTCTTC CASGSWGEQFF
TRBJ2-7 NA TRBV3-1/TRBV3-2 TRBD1 TGTGCCAGCAGCCGTTGGACAGGGGTGCCCTACGAGCAGTACTTC CASSRWTGVPYEQYF
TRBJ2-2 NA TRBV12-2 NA TGTGCAAGTCGCAACACAGGTAGCGGGAGGGGAAATCCTGTCGCGAACACCGGGGAGCTGTTTTTT CASRNTGSGRGNPVANTGELFF
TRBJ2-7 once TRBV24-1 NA TGTGCCACCAGTGATTTTAATGGCCTTCCGCGACAGGCCTCCTACGAGCAGTACTTC CATSDFNGLPRQASYEQYF
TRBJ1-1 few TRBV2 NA TGTGCCAGCATGGGGGGTCCGAGCACTGAAGCTTTCTTT CASMGGPSTEAFF
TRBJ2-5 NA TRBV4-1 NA TGCGCCAGCAGCCCCGGGGTAAGGGGGAAGACCCAGTACTTC CASSPGVRGKTQYF
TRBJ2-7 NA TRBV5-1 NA TGCGCCAGCAGCTTGACCAGGGGTGTCCAGCAGTACTTC CASSLTRGVQQYF
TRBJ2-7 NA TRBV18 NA TGTGCCAGCTCACTTAGCTCCTACGAGCAGTACTTC CASSLSSYEQYF
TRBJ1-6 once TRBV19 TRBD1 TGTGCCAGTAGAGACAGGGCGAACTATAATTCACCCCTCCACTTT CASRDRANYNSPLHF
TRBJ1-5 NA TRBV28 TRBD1 TGTGCCAGCAGTTTCCAGGGGGCCTATCAGCCCCAGCATTTT CASSFQGAYQPQHF
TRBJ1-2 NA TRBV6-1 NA TGTGCCAGCAGTGACAGCGCGCGCCCTGCCTATGGCTACACCTTC CASSDSARPAYGYTF
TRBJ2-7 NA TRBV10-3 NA TGTGCCATCAGCGAAACAGGCTACGAGCAGTACTTC CAISETGYEQYF
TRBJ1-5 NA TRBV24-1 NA TGTGCCACCAGTGACCGACTTGGACAGCCCCAGCATTTT CATSDRLGQPQHF
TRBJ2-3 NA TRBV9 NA TGTGCCAGCAGCGTATCTAGGAGCTCAGATACGCAGTATTTT CASSVSRSSDTQYF
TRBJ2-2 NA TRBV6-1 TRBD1 TGTGCCAGCAGTGAACCTAGGGGGCGGAACACCGGGGAGCTGTTTTTT CASSEPRGRNTGELFF
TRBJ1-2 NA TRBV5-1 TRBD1 TGCGCCAGCAGCACGGACGGACAGGGATGGAGCTATGGCTACACCTTC CASSTDGQGWSYGYTF
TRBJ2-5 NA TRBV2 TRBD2 TGTGCCAGCAGTGAATTGGCGGGAGGTTTCCAAGAGACCCAGTACTTC CASSELAGGFQETQYF
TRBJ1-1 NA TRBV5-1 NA TGCGCCAGCAGCCCGTGGGGGGACACTGAAGCTTTCTTT CASSPWGDTEAFF
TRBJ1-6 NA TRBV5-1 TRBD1 TGCGCCAGCAGCTTACATTTGGGGACAGGGGGCAGCGTTTCACCCCTCCACTTT CASSLHLGTGGSVSPLHF
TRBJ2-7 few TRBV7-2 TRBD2 TGTGCCAGCAGCTTACTTAGCGGGAGTCCCTACGAGCAGTACTTC CASSLLSGSPYEQYF
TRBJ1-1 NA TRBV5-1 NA TGCGCCAGCAGCGCGGGGCCAGGAGAGAACACTGAAGCTTTCTTT CASSAGPGENTEAFF
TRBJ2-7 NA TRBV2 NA TGTGCCAGCAGTGAAGCGCGGAGTCCCTACGAGCAGTACTTC CASSEARSPYEQYF
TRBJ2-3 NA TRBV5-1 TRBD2 TGCGCCAGCAGCCCTTCGGGACTAGAAGCAGATACGCAGTATTTT CASSPSGLEADTQYF
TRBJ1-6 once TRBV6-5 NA TGTGCCAGCAGTTACAGGCAGGGTAGCAGTTGGTCCCTCCACTTT CASSYRQGSSWSLHF
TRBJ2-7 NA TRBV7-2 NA TGTGCCAGCAGCCCCCGGACATCCGTATCAATTTACGAGCAGTACTTC CASSPRTSVSIYEQYF
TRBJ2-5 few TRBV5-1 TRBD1 TGCGCCAGCAGCCCAAGGACAGGGGGCGGGGGGACCCAGTACTTC CASSPRTGGGGTQYF
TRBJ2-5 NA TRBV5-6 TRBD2 TGTGCCAGCAGCGCCCCGGGGCTAGCGGGAGATCGAGAGACCCAGTACTTC CASSAPGLAGDRETQYF
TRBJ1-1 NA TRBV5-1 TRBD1 TGCGCCAGCAGCTTTATGGGACAGGGGTCAACTGAAGCTTTCTTT CASSFMGQGSTEAFF
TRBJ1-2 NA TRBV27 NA TGTGCCAGCAGTTTGGCATCCCAGTATGGCTACACCTTC CASSLASQYGYTF
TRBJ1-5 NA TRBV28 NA TGTGCCAGCAGTTTATGGGAAATCCAGGGGAGCAATCAGCCCCAGCATTTT CASSLWEIQGSNQPQHF
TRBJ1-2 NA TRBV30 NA TGTGCCTGGAGTGTCAGGCAGAACTATGGCTACACCTTC CAWSVRQNYGYTF
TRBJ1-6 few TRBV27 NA TGTGCCAGCAGTTCCCAGCTGGGCAGGGGATTGAGTTCACCCCTCCACTTT CASSSQLGRGLSSPLHF
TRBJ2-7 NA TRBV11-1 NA TGTGCCAGCAGCCCAAACAGGGTCACCTACGAGCAGTACTTC CASSPNRVTYEQYF
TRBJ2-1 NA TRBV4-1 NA TGCGCCAGCAGCCAAGAGGTCCACAGCCAGGTTGGGCAGTTCTTC CASSQEVHSQVGQFF
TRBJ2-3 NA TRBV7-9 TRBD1 TGTGCCAGCAGCCCCCCGGGACAGGGTGCAGATACGCAGTATTTT CASSPPGQGADTQYF
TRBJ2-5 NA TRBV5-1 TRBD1 TGCGCCAGCAACTCAGGGGGCTTAATTTTTTCGGAGACCCAGTACTTC CASNSGGLIFSETQYF
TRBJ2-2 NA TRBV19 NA TGTGCCTCTGCAGGGGCAGCGAACACCGGGGAGCTGTTTTTT CASAGAANTGELFF
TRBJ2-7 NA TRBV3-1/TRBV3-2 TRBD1 TGTGCCAGCAGCCCACAGGGGGACGAGCAGTACTTC CASSPQGDEQYF
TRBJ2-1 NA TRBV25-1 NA TGTGCCAGCAGTCGAGATTGGAGCGGATACAATGAGCAGTTCTTC CASSRDWSGYNEQFF
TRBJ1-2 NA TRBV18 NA TGTGCCAGCTCACCACCAATTGCGGACTATGGCTACACCTTC CASSPPIADYGYTF
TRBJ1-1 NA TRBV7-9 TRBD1 TGTGCCAGCAGCTTACAGGGGGCGTACAACACTGAAGCTTTCTTT CASSLQGAYNTEAFF